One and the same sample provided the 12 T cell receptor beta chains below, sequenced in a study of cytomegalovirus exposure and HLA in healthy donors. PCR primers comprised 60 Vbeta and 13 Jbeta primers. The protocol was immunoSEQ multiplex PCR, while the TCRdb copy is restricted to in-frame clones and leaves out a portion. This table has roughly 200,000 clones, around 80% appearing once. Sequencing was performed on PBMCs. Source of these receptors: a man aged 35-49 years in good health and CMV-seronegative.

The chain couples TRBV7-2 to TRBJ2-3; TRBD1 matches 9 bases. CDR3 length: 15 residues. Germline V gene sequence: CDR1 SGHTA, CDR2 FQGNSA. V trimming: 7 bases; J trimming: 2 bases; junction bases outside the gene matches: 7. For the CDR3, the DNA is TGTGCCAGCAACCCGGGACAGGGATTCACAGATACGCAGTATTTT. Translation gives CASNPGQGFTDTQYF.

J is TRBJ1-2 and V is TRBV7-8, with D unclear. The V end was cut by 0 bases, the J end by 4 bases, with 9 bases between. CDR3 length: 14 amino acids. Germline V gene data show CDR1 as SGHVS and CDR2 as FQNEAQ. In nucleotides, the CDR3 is TGTGCCAGCAGCTTAGCGGAGAGCCTCTATGGCTACACCTTC. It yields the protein CASSLAESLYGYTF.

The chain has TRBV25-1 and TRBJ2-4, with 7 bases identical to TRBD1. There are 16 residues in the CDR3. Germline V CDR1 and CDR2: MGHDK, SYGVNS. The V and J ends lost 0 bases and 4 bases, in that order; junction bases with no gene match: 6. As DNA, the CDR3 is TGTGCCAGCAGTGAATATATAGGGGGCGGGAAAAACATTCAGTACTTC. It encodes CASSEYIGGGKNIQYF.

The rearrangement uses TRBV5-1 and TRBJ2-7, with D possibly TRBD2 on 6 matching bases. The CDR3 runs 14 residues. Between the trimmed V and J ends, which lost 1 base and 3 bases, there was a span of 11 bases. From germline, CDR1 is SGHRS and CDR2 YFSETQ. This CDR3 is CASSLTGGVYEQYF. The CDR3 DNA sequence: TGCGCCAGCAGCTTGACAGGAGGGGTCTACGAGCAGTACTTC.

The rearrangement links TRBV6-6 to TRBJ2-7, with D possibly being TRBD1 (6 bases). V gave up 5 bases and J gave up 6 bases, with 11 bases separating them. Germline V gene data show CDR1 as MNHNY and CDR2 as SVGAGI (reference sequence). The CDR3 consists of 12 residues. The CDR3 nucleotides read TGTGCCAGCAGTCTTTCACAGGGCGAGCAGTACTTC. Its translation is CASSLSQGEQYF.

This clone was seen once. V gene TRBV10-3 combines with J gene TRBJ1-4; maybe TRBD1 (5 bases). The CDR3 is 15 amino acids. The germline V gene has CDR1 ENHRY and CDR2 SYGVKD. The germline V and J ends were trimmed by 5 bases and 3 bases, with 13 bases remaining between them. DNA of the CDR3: TGTGCCATCAGTAGTACAGGTGGATCTAATGAAAAACTGTTTTTT. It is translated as CAISSTGGSNEKLFF.

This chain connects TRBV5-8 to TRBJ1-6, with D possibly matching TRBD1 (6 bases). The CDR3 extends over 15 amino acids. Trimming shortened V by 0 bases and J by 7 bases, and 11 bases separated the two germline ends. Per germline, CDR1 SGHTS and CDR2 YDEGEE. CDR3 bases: TGTGCCAGCAGCTTGGGACAGGTCCACAATTCACCCCTCCACTTT. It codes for CASSLGQVHNSPLHF.

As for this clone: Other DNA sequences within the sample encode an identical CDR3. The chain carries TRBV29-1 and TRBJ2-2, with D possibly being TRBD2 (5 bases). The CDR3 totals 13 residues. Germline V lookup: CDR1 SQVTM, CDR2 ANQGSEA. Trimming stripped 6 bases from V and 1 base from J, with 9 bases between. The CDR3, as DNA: TGCAGCGTGGACCGGGGGAACACCGGGGAGCTGTTTTTT. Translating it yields CSVDRGNTGELFF.

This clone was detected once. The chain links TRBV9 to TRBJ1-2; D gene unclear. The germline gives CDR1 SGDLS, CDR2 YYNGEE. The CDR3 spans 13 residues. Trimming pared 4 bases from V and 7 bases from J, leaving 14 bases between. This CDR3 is CASSRIWETGYTF. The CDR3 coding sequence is TGTGCCAGCAGCCGCATCTGGGAGACTGGCTACACCTTC. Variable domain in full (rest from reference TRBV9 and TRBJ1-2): DSGVTQTPKHLITATGQRVTLRCSPRSGDLSVYWYQQSLDQGLQFLIQYYNGEERAKGNILERFSAQQFPDLHSELNLSSLELGDSALYFCASSRIWETGYTFGSGTRLTVV.

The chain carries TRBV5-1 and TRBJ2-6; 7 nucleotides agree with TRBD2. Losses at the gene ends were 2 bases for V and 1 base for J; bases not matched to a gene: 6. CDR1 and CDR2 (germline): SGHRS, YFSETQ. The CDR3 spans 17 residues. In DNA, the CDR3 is TGCGCCAGCAGCTTAGCGGGGATCACTTCTGGGGCCAACGTCCTGACTTTC. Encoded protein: CASSLAGITSGANVLTF.

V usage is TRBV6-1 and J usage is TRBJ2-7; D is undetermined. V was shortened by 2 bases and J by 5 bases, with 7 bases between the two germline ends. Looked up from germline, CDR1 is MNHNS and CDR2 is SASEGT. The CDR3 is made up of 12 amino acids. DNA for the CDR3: TGTGCCAGCAGTGAATCTTCCGACGAGCAGTACTTC. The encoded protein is CASSESSDEQYF.

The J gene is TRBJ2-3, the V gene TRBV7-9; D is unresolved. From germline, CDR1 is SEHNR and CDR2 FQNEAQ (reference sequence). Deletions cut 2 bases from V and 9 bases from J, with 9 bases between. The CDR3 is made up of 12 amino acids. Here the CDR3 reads CASSLSRETQYF. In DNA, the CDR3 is TGTGCCAGCAGCTTAAGCCGCGAGACGCAGTATTTT.